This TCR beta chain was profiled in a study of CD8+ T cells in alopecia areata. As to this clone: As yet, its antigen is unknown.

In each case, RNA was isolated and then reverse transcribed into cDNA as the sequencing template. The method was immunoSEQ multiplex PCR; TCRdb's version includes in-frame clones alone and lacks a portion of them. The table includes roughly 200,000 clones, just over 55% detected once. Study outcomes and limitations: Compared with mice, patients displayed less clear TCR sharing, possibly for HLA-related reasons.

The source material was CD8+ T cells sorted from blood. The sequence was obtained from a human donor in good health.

CDR3 nucleotides: TGCAGCGTTTACCAGGGGTACTATGGCTACACCTTC. This codes for CSVYQGYYGYTF. The V gene is TRBV29-1, the J gene TRBJ1-2, with D possibly matching TRBD1 (6 bases). In germline, CDR1 is SQVTM, CDR2 ANQGSEA. This CDR3 contains 12 residues. The V gene lost 5 bases and the J gene lost 3 bases, with 10 bases spanning the gap.